This TCR beta chain is from a study of cytomegalovirus exposure and HLA in healthy donors. In the case of this clone: The antigen remains undetermined.

Primers included in the PCR were 60 Vbeta and 13 Jbeta primers. Clones were read by immunoSEQ multiplex PCR, and TCRdb kept only the in-frame ones, dropping some. The table has approximately 140,000 clones, 63% seen once; the top ten hold around 7.1%. The study, taken as a whole, reports: A link between a missense DCLRE1C variant and TCR beta V- and J-gene trimming emerged from a later analysis. Sequencing artifact likely explains a cluster of highly shared sequence variants. There were around 160 TCR beta chains listed as cytomegalovirus-associated. Immune exposure data for these donors was limited to CMV serostatus.

With 8 bases removed from V and 5 bases from J, the gap between germline ends came to 19 bases. This CDR3 has 13 residues. CDR1 and CDR2 (germline): SQVTM, ANQGSEA. This clonotype was sampled from a woman aged 60 to 75 in good health and CMV-seropositive. Sequenced input: PBMCs. This chain links TRBV29-1 with TRBJ2-7, with a weak D call TRBD1 (6 bases). In nucleotides, the CDR3 is TGCAGCACACGCCGAGGGGGATGGGACGAGCAGTACTTC. Its translation: CSTRRGGWDEQYF.